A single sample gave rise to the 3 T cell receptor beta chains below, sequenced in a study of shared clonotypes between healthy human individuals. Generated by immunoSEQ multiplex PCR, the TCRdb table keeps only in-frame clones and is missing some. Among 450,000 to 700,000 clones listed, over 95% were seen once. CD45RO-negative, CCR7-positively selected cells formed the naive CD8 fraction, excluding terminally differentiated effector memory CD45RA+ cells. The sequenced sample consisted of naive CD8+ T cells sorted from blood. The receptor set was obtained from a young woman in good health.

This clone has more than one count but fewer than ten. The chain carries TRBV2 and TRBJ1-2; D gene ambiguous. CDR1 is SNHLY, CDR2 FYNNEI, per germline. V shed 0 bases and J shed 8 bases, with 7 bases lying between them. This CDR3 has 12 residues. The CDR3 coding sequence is TGTGCCAGCAGTGAAGCAGGGTGGGGCTACACCTTC. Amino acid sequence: CASSEAGWGYTF.

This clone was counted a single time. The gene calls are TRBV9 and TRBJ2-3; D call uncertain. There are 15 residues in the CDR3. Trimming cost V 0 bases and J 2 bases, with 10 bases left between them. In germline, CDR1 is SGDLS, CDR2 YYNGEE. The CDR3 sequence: CASSVAGTVTDTQYF. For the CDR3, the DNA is TGTGCCAGCAGCGTAGCGGGCACTGTCACAGATACGCAGTATTTT.

The CDR3 DNA is TGTGCCAGCAGTATGATAGGATCAAACACTGAAGCTTTCTTT. Protein product: CASSMIGSNTEAFF. The chain recombines TRBV27 with TRBJ1-1; no firm D call. Germline V gene data show CDR1 as MNHEY and CDR2 as SMNVEV (reference sequence). This CDR3 spans 14 amino acids. Deletions cut 5 bases from V and 2 bases from J, with 12 bases between.